Listed here are 8 T cell receptor beta chains from one sample, sequenced in a study of blood T cell repertoires in COVID-19. The protocol was immunoSEQ multiplex PCR, while the TCRdb copy is restricted to in-frame clones and leaves out a portion. The sample includes about 150,000 clones, 75% to 85% of them seen just once. The specimen sequenced was peripheral blood. These receptors all come from a woman aged 45-59 years with acute or convalescent COVID-19.

The gene calls are TRBV12-5 and TRBJ1-5; the D gene is possibly TRBD1 (6 bases). V lost 3 bases and J lost 5, with 8 bases in between. The germline CDR1 and CDR2 sequences are LGHNT and FRNRAP. This CDR3 is built from 13 residues. CDR3 protein: CASGLEGDQPQHF. DNA for the CDR3: TGTGCTAGTGGTTTAGAGGGGGATCAGCCCCAGCATTTT.

The chain employs TRBV7-2 and TRBJ2-7; 7 bases are shared with TRBD1. The CDR3 totals 14 residues. Germline assignment: CDR1 SGHTA and CDR2 FQGNSA. V lost 7 bases and J lost 7; bases outside the gene matches: 13. The CDR3 reads CASTYHEGAGEQYF. CDR3 DNA sequence: TGTGCCAGCACCTACCACGAGGGGGCTGGGGAGCAGTACTTC.

The V call is TRBV5-1, the J call TRBJ2-1; perhaps TRBD1 as D (6 bases). V lost 1 base and J 8 bases, leaving 16 bases between the germline ends. This CDR3 is built from 15 residues. The germline CDR1 and CDR2 sequences are SGHRS and YFSETQ. CDR3 protein: CASSLTRQEVDEQFF. CDR3 sequence (DNA): TGCGCCAGCAGCTTGACTCGACAGGAGGTCGATGAGCAGTTCTTC.

The gene calls are TRBV4-2 and TRBJ1-3; TRBD1 agrees at 10 bases. The junction had 4 bases not matched to a gene; V was cut back by 4 bases and J by 1 base. Germline V lookup: CDR1 LGHNA, CDR2 YNFKEQ. The CDR3 has 16 amino acids. CDR3 loop: CASSPGTGESGNTIYF. CDR3 nucleotide sequence: TGTGCCAGCAGCCCCGGGACAGGGGAATCTGGAAACACCATATATTTT.

The chain joins TRBV4-3 to TRBJ2-1; D might be TRBD2 (6 bases). The V end was cut by 0 bases, the J end by 7 bases, with 10 bases between. This CDR3 region has 14 residues. Germline V gene sequence: CDR1 LGHNA, CDR2 YSLEER. CDR3: CASSQELGRNEQFF. The CDR3 DNA reads as TGCGCCAGCAGCCAAGAACTGGGGAGGAATGAGCAGTTCTTC.

The chain carries TRBV27 and TRBJ1-5, with D maybe TRBD1 (6 bases). Per germline, CDR1 MNHEY and CDR2 SMNVEV (reference sequence). The length of the CDR3 is 13 residues. V was shortened by 0 bases and J by 14 bases, with 14 bases between the two germline ends. CDR3 nucleotides: TGTGCCAGCAGTTTATCGATAACAGGGAAAAAGCATTTT. Protein product: CASSLSITGKKHF.

In its sample, this clone was seen once. The CDR3 region has the DNA TGTGCCAGCAGTTACCCGGCAAGAAACAGGTCCTTCGCCAAAAACATTCAGTACTTC. Translated, it gives CASSYPARNRSFAKNIQYF. The rearrangement joins TRBV6-2 or TRBV6-3 to TRBJ2-4, with D perhaps TRBD1 (5 bases). V lost 2 bases to trimming and J lost 1 base, with 21 bases between them. Germline CDR1 is MNHEY and CDR2 is SVGEGT. The CDR3 sequence is 19 residues long.

Written as DNA, the CDR3 is TGTGCCAGCAGCCAAGATCTTCTCGGGGACTACAATGAGCAGTTCTTC. It translates to CASSQDLLGDYNEQFF. The chain recombines TRBV4-2 with TRBJ2-1, with D perhaps matching TRBD2 (5 bases). The germline V gene has CDR1 LGHNA and CDR2 YNFKEQ. Trimming cost V 0 bases and J 3 bases, with 12 bases left between them. This CDR3 has 16 residues.